A selection of T cell receptor beta chains follows, all from one sample in a study of beta chain features in type 1 diabetes. Profiled with immunoSEQ multiplex PCR; TCRdb holds only in-frame clones, not every one. The sample has 120,000 to 150,000 clones, around 7% seen once. Material for sequencing was central memory CD4+ T cells from blood. The receptors were sampled from a woman aged 30 to 39 in good health. The CDR3 runs from the conserved cysteine through the conserved F or W. D genes are given only for firm matches. Not every row has a clone size; where given, it reads once, few, many or a size class.

cdr3_nt | cdr3_aa | d_call | v_call | clone_size | j_call | cdr3_length
TGTGCCAGCAGCTTACAGATCAGCTCCTACAATGAGCAGTTCTTC | CASSLQISSYNEQFF | NA | TRBV11-1 | few | TRBJ2-1 | 15
TGTGCCAGCAGTGCAGACAGGAATGAGCAGTTCTTC | CASSADRNEQFF | NA | TRBV2 | NA | TRBJ2-1 | 12
TGTGCCAGCAGCCAAGGACTAGCGGGAGTCTACGAGCAGTACTTC | CASSQGLAGVYEQYF | TRBD2 | TRBV5-6 | few | TRBJ2-7 | 15
TGCGCCAGCAGGCGGGAGGAAGAAGAGACCCAGTACTTC | CASRREEEETQYF | TRBD2 | TRBV5-1 | few | TRBJ2-5 | 13
TGTGCCAGCAGCCCGAGGACAGGGCTGAACGAGCAGTACTTC | CASSPRTGLNEQYF | TRBD1 | TRBV11-1 | NA | TRBJ2-7 | 14
TGCGCCAGCAGCTTGATAGTCGGCAATGAGCAGTTCTTC | CASSLIVGNEQFF | NA | TRBV5-1 | NA | TRBJ2-1 | 13
TGTGCCAGCAGTTTGCGGGGGCTCGAGGAAAAACTGTTTTTT | CASSLRGLEEKLFF | NA | TRBV28 | many | TRBJ1-4 | 14
TGTGCCAGCTCACCCGAGCGGGTCGGCAATGAGCAGTTCTTC | CASSPERVGNEQFF | NA | TRBV18 | NA | TRBJ2-1 | 14
TGTGCCAGTAGCCGCACGACAGGGCAAGAGACCCAGTACTTC | CASSRTTGQETQYF | TRBD1 | TRBV19 | few | TRBJ2-5 | 14
TGTGCCAGCAGTTACGGGGAGTTGCACAATGAGCAGTTCTTC | CASSYGELHNEQFF | NA | TRBV6-5 | few | TRBJ2-1 | 14
TGTGCCAGCTCACCGCGAGGGACTAGCGGGAGTCACGAGCAGTACTTC | CASSPRGTSGSHEQYF | TRBD2 | TRBV18 | NA | TRBJ2-7 | 16
TGCAGCGTAGGACAGGGGACGAACACCGGGGAGCTGTTTTTT | CSVGQGTNTGELFF | TRBD1 | TRBV29-1 | many | TRBJ2-2 | 14
TGTGCCAGCAGCAGGGACAGTAGCTCCTACAATGAGCAGTTCTTC | CASSRDSSSYNEQFF | TRBD1 | TRBV14 | NA | TRBJ2-1 | 15
TGTGCCAGCAGCCCCCATCCGGGACAGGGGAGCGAGCAGTACTTC | CASSPHPGQGSEQYF | TRBD1 | TRBV7-2 | few | TRBJ2-7 | 15
TGTGCCAGCAGGTCGGACACCAGCAGCTCCTACGAGCAGTACTTC | CASRSDTSSSYEQYF | NA | TRBV6-1 | NA | TRBJ2-7 | 15
TGTGCCAGTAGTATAGAGGCTCGGAGGGGACCTCCTAGCAATCAGCCCCAGCATTTT | CASSIEARRGPPSNQPQHF | NA | TRBV19 | few | TRBJ1-5 | 19
TGTGCCAGCAGTTCGACAGGGGATCGCACTGAAGCTTTCTTT | CASSSTGDRTEAFF | TRBD1 | TRBV27 | NA | TRBJ1-1 | 14
TGTGCCAGCAGCTTAGTGGACAGGGTGGATTTCTACGAGCAGTACTTC | CASSLVDRVDFYEQYF | TRBD1 | TRBV7-2 | few | TRBJ2-7 | 16
TGTGCCAGCAGTTTCCGGACTGCCATTCAGACCCAGTACTTC | CASSFRTAIQTQYF | NA | TRBV5-6 | few | TRBJ2-5 | 14
TGTGCCAGCAGTTGGACAGGGAGCGGCGTACAGCCCCAGCATTTT | CASSWTGSGVQPQHF | TRBD1 | TRBV28 | NA | TRBJ1-5 | 15
TGTGCCAGCTCACCTTGGACTAGCGGCTCCTACGAGCAGTACTTC | CASSPWTSGSYEQYF | TRBD2 | TRBV18 | few | TRBJ2-7 | 15
TGTGCCAGCAGCGCAACTAGCGGGAGTTACGAGCAGTACTTC | CASSATSGSYEQYF | TRBD2 | TRBV9 | NA | TRBJ2-7 | 14
TGTGCCACCAGCCGGGGACTTCAGGAGTTCTTC | CATSRGLQEFF | NA | TRBV15 | many | TRBJ2-1 | 11
TGTGCCTGGAGTGTAGGACAGGGGGCAGGGAACACTGAAGCTTTCTTT | CAWSVGQGAGNTEAFF | TRBD1 | TRBV30 | few | TRBJ1-1 | 16
TGTGCCAGCAAACAGGCTAATCAGCCCCAGCATTTT | CASKQANQPQHF | NA | TRBV28 | NA | TRBJ1-5 | 12
TGTGCCAGCAGGCCCCGGGGAGCGGGAGACTACAATGAGCAGTTCTTC | CASRPRGAGDYNEQFF | TRBD2 | TRBV27 | once | TRBJ2-1 | 16
TGTGCCAGCTCACAAACCGGGACAGGGGTCTCTTCCTCTGGAAACACCATATATTTT | CASSQTGTGVSSSGNTIYF | TRBD1 | TRBV18 | few | TRBJ1-3 | 19
TGTGCCAGCAGCCCTAGCCGACTAGCACGGGAGACCCAGTACTTC | CASSPSRLARETQYF | TRBD2 | TRBV7-6 | few | TRBJ2-5 | 15
TGTGCCAGCAGCTTAAGCGGGCCAAACAACGAGCAGTACTTC | CASSLSGPNNEQYF | NA | TRBV7-3 | many | TRBJ2-7 | 14
TGTGCCATAGGACAGGACTATCAGCCCCAGCATTTT | CAIGQDYQPQHF | TRBD1 | TRBV10-3 | few | TRBJ1-5 | 12
TGTGCCGGACAGGGATATTTGGGGCAGTACTTC | CAGQGYLGQYF | TRBD1 | TRBV9 | few | TRBJ2-7 | 11
TGTGCCAGCGGGGGGACAGGCTATGGCTACACCTTC | CASGGTGYGYTF | TRBD1 | TRBV9 | many | TRBJ1-2 | 12
TGTGCCAGCAGTGAAGGTCCGGGTGCGGAGCAGTACTTC | CASSEGPGAEQYF | NA | TRBV6-1 | NA | TRBJ2-7 | 13
TGTGCCAGCAGCCGAACCCCGGACACCTCCGGGGAGCTGTTTTTT | CASSRTPDTSGELFF | NA | TRBV4-2 | many | TRBJ2-2 | 15
TGTGCCAGCAGTCAAGGACAGGGGGAGAACTATGGCTACACCTTC | CASSQGQGENYGYTF | TRBD1 | TRBV6-6 | few | TRBJ1-2 | 15
TGTGCCAGCAGCCAAGATAGTCCGGGACTAGCGGGAGTCAATGAGCAGTTCTTC | CASSQDSPGLAGVNEQFF | TRBD2 | TRBV5-4 | few | TRBJ2-1 | 18
TGTGCCAGCAGCCTCCTAGCGGGAGGGGGCTTGGATGAGCAGTTCTTC | CASSLLAGGGLDEQFF | TRBD2 | TRBV7-2 | few | TRBJ2-1 | 16
TGTGCCAGCAGCCAAGATCTGTATACGCAGTATTTT | CASSQDLYTQYF | NA | TRBV4-2 | few | TRBJ2-3 | 12
TGTGCCAGCTCGTTGGGACAGCTGAACACTGAAGCTTTCTTT | CASSLGQLNTEAFF | TRBD1 | TRBV18 | NA | TRBJ1-1 | 14
TGTGCCAGCAGCCAAGGACTAGCTGTCTCGCAAGAGACCCAGTACTTC | CASSQGLAVSQETQYF | TRBD2 | TRBV7-6 | few | TRBJ2-5 | 16
TGTGCCAGCAGCCCCTCTGCGGGAGGAGAGGGGACCCAGTACTTC | CASSPSAGGEGTQYF | TRBD2 | TRBV7-3 | few | TRBJ2-5 | 15